This T cell receptor (beta chain) comes out of a study of cytomegalovirus exposure and HLA in healthy donors. Germline V gene data show CDR1 as MNHEY and CDR2 as SVGAGI. V was clipped by 5 bases and J by 4 bases, with 12 bases between them. The CDR3 extends over 15 amino acids. This clone was picked up a small number of times. PCR used 60 Vbeta primers and 13 Jbeta primers. Some clones are missing from TCRdb's copy, which holds only in-frame ones; the method was immunoSEQ multiplex PCR. The repertoire includes approximately 100,000 clones, 50% to 75% of them detected once, and 3% to 5% sits in the top ten.

This TCR derives from a man under 40 in good health and CMV-seronegative. Sequencing used PBMCs. The rearrangement links TRBV6-5 to TRBJ1-6; D is unresolved. The CDR3 DNA is TGTGCCAGCAGTGCCTTGGGCCTTTATAATTCACCCCTCCACTTT. It codes for CASSALGLYNSPLHF.